Listed below are T cell receptor beta chains from one sample, sequenced in a study of cytomegalovirus exposure and HLA in healthy donors. Profiling relied on immunoSEQ multiplex PCR, and the TCRdb table lists in-frame clones only, not all of them. This sample carries roughly 57,000 clones, with about an eighth going to the ten biggest clones. The sequenced sample consisted of PBMCs. The receptors derive from a young man in good health and CMV-seropositive. Both conserved end residues are part of each CDR3. A D gene is named only where the DNA matches it firmly.

j_call d_call v_call cdr3_nt cdr3_aa
TRBJ1-3 NA TRBV10-3 TGTGCCATCACCCCCTGGAGTGGACTTCAGGGAAACACCATATATTTT CAITPWSGLQGNTIYF
TRBJ1-2 NA TRBV30 TGTGCCTGGGCCCTCCTAGCGGCATCAGCAGGTGGCTACACCTTC CAWALLAASAGGYTF
TRBJ1-5 NA TRBV4-1 TGCGCCAGCAGCCAAGAGGGGAGCCGAAATCAGCCCCAGCATTTT CASSQEGSRNQPQHF
TRBJ1-4 NA TRBV6-1 TGTGCCAGCAGTGGGCCCCTCAGGGGTGCTAATGAAAAACTGTTTTTT CASSGPLRGANEKLFF
TRBJ1-2 TRBD1 TRBV7-9 TGTGCCAGCAGCTACGGACAGGGAAAGGAGGGCTACACCTTC CASSYGQGKEGYTF
TRBJ2-1 TRBD2 TRBV7-9 TGTGCCAGCAGCGTTCCCGGGACTAGCACGAATGAGCAGTTCTTC CASSVPGTSTNEQFF
TRBJ2-7 NA TRBV25-1 TGTGCCAGCAGTCCCCGTGCGGGCTCCTACGAGCAGTACTTC CASSPRAGSYEQYF
TRBJ2-1 TRBD2 TRBV5-1 TGCGCCAGCAGCTTGGCGCTAGCGGGAGGGGTTAATGAGCAGTTCTTC CASSLALAGGVNEQFF
TRBJ2-7 TRBD2 TRBV30 TGTGCCTGGAGTGCTAGCGGGGGGGACCACGAGCAGTACTTC CAWSASGGDHEQYF
TRBJ2-5 NA TRBV11-2 TGTGCCAGCAGCCCTAGGGGTGAGACCCAGTACTTC CASSPRGETQYF
TRBJ1-3 TRBD1 TRBV7-8 TGTGCCAGCAGATACAGGGGGCCCGGAAGCACCATATATTTT CASRYRGPGSTIYF
TRBJ1-4 NA TRBV28 TGTGCCACATGGGGGCGGGTGACAGCTAATAATGAAAAACTGTTTTTT CATWGRVTANNEKLFF
TRBJ2-3 TRBD2 TRBV6-5 TGTGCCAGCAGTTACGGGGGACTAGCGGGAAAAGATACGCAGTATTTT CASSYGGLAGKDTQYF
TRBJ1-1 NA TRBV7-3 TGTGCCAGCAGCCCCTCAGGTCGAGACACTGAAGCTTTCTTT CASSPSGRDTEAFF
TRBJ2-7 TRBD2 TRBV29-1 TGCAGCGTTGAATCAGGACTAGCGGGAGGGTACGAGCAGTACTTC CSVESGLAGGYEQYF
TRBJ2-7 NA TRBV5-1 TGCGCCAGCAGCTTTATTCCGTCCTACGAGCAGTACTTC CASSFIPSYEQYF
TRBJ1-3 NA TRBV19 TGTGCCAGTAGTATATCGTCTAACTCTGGAAACACCATATATTTT CASSISSNSGNTIYF
TRBJ1-2 TRBD1 TRBV5-1 TGCGCCAGCAGCTCCAAGCAGGGGGCTAACTATGGCTACACCTTC CASSSKQGANYGYTF
TRBJ2-1 NA TRBV29-1 TGCAGCGCTTCCCCTCGACAGTACAATGAGCAGTTCTTC CSASPRQYNEQFF
TRBJ1-3 NA TRBV5-1 TGCGCCAGCAGCCCACAGGGCTCGGGAAACACCATATATTTT CASSPQGSGNTIYF